What follows is one TCR beta chain and its context. This sample is drawn from a study of blood T cell repertoires in COVID-19. The repertoire was sequenced with immunoSEQ multiplex PCR; TCRdb's copy has only in-frame clones and lacks some. The table shows a few hundred thousand clones, with roughly 90% occurring only once. The V end lost 1 base, the J end lost 5 bases, and 12 bases lay between the germline ends. This CDR3 has 15 residues. Germline loops: CDR1 LGHNA, CDR2 YSLEER. The chain uses TRBV4-3 and TRBJ1-5; perhaps TRBD1 as D (6 bases). The source material was PBMCs or T cells enriched from blood (not recorded which). This clonotype was sampled from a woman in her twenties or thirties who had recovered from COVID-19. As DNA, the CDR3 is TGCGCCAGCAGCCAAGCCAGGGGTTACGATCAGCCCCAGCATTTT. Translated, it gives CASSQARGYDQPQHF.